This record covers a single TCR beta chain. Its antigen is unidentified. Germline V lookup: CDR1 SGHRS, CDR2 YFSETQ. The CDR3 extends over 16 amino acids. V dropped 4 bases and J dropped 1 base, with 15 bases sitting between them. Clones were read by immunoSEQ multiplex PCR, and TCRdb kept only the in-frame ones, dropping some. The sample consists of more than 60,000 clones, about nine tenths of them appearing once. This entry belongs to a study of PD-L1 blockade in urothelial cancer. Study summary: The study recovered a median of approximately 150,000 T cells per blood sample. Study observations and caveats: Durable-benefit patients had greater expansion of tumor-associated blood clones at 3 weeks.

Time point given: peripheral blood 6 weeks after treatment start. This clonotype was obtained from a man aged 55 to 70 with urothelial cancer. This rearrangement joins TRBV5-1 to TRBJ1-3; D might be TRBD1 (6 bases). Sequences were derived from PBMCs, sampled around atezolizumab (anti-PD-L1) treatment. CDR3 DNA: TGCGCCAGCAGCCCAACAGGGTTTGGGTCTGGAAACACCATATATTTT. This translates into CASSPTGFGSGNTIYF.